This entry lists 3 T cell receptor beta chains sequenced from one sample in a study of T cell responses to AZD1222 COVID-19 vaccine. Clones were read by immunoSEQ multiplex PCR, and TCRdb kept only the in-frame ones, dropping some. The data show about 120,000 clones, about 85% seen once. The starting material was peripheral blood, obtained on day 0 of AZD1222 vaccination. The receptor source for this set is an adult in good health.

This clone was detected only once. Other DNA variants within this sample encode the same CDR3. This chain links TRBV9 with TRBJ2-2; 9 bases line up with TRBD2. V lost 2 bases to trimming and J lost 1 base; unmatched junction nucleotides: 0. The CDR3 has 15 residues. The V gene's germline CDR1 is SGDLS and CDR2 YYNGEE. The CDR3 protein is CASSVTSGNTGELFF. CDR3 DNA sequence: TGTGCCAGCAGCGTGACTAGCGGGAACACCGGGGAGCTGTTTTTT.

V is TRBV5-1 and J is TRBJ1-2; D perhaps matches TRBD1 (6 bases). This CDR3 spans 14 amino acids. The germline V gene encodes CDR1 SGHRS and CDR2 YFSETQ. V was cut by 4 bases and J by 2 bases, with 12 bases left in between. CDR3 amino acids: CASSEGTLNYGYTF. The CDR3 DNA sequence: TGCGCCAGCAGCGAGGGGACATTGAACTATGGCTACACCTTC.

The gene calls are TRBV3-1 (or the pseudogene TRBV3-2) and TRBJ1-1; D not certain. The CDR3 spans 13 residues. V lost 3 bases and J 12 bases, leaving 17 bases between the germline ends. Germline assignment: CDR1 LGHDT and CDR2 YNNKEL (reference sequence). CDR3 sequence reads: CASSQKGGDPTFF. The CDR3 DNA reads TGTGCCAGCAGCCAGAAAGGTGGGGATCCAACTTTCTTT.